A single sample is the source of the 5 T cell receptor beta chains below, sequenced in a study of cytotoxic CD8 clonotypes in ibrutinib-treated CLL. Here immunoSEQ multiplex PCR was the method, and the copy in TCRdb shows in-frame clones only, minus some. The sample contains about 270,000 clones, roughly three quarters of which appear only once. The sample here was PBMCs, taken at disease progression, from a patient treated with ibrutinib. The receptors were gathered from a human donor with chronic lymphocytic leukemia.

The chain employs TRBV18 and TRBJ2-1; 8 nucleotides line up with TRBD2. Per the germline V gene, CDR1 is KGHSH and CDR2 is LQKENI. Unmatched junction bases numbered 10, after V lost 2 bases and J lost 10 bases. There are 15 residues in the CDR3. The CDR3 sequence is CASSPVGLELGEQFF. The CDR3 DNA follows: TGTGCCAGCTCACCAGTGGGACTAGAATTAGGCGAGCAGTTCTTC.

The chain has TRBV7-9 and TRBJ1-2; no definite D call. The ends were cut back, 2 bases at V and 8 bases at J, with 15 bases in the middle. The CDR3 runs to 14 residues. The V gene's germline CDR1 is SEHNR and CDR2 FQNEAQ (reference sequence). CDR3 bases: TGTGCCAGCAGCTTAAACGTGGATATAGGCGGCTACACCTTC. It translates to CASSLNVDIGGYTF.

This clone was observed a handful of times. V is TRBV5-1 and J is TRBJ2-2, with 8 bases that match TRBD1. The CDR3 loop spans 16 amino acids. V lost 0 bases and J lost 6; bases outside the gene matches: 7. Germline CDR1 reads SGHRS; CDR2 reads YFSETQ. Here the CDR3 reads CASSLGQGARAGELFF. The CDR3 nucleotides read TGCGCCAGCAGCTTGGGGCAGGGGGCGCGCGCCGGGGAGCTGTTTTTT.

This clone was detected a few times. The chain recombines TRBV7-2 with TRBJ2-7, with D tentatively TRBD1 or TRBD2 (5 bases each). V was pared by 5 bases and J by 4 bases, with 18 bases between. The V gene's germline CDR1 is SGHTA and CDR2 FQGNSA. The CDR3 sequence is 15 residues long. CDR3 in DNA: TGTGCCAGCAGCCACGCCGGGGCCCCGGGTTACGAGCAGTACTTC. Its translation is CASSHAGAPGYEQYF.

The chain joins TRBV28 to TRBJ1-2, with D possibly matching TRBD1 (5 bases). In germline, CDR1 is MDHEN, CDR2 SYDVKM. CDR3 length equals 14 residues. The germline V and J ends were trimmed by 6 bases and 6 bases, with 17 bases remaining between them. The CDR3 region has the DNA TGTGCCAGCAGCGGTCGAACAGGTTGGGATGGCTACACCTTC. This gives the protein CASSGRTGWDGYTF.